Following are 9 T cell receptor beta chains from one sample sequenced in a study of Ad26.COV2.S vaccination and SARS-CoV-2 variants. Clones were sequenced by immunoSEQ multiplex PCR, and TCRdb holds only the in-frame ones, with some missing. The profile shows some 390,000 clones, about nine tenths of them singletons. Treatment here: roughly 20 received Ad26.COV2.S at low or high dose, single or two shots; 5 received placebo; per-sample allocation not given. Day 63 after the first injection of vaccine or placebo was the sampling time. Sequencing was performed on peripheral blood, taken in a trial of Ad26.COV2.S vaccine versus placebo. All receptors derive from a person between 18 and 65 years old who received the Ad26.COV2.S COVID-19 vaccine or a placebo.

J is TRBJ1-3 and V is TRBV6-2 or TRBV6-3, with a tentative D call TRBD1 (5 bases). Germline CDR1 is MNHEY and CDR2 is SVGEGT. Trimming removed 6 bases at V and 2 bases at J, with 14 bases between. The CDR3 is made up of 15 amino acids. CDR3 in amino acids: CASSLTGTTGNTIYF. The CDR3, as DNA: TGTGCCAGCAGCCTTACAGGCACCACTGGAAACACCATATATTTT.

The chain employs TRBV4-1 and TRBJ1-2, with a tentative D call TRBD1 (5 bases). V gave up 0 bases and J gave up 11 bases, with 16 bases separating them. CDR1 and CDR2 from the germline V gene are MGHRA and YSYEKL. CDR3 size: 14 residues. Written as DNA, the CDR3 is TGCGCCAGCAGCCAAGAAGGACAATTATCGCGGTACACCTTC. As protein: CASSQEGQLSRYTF.

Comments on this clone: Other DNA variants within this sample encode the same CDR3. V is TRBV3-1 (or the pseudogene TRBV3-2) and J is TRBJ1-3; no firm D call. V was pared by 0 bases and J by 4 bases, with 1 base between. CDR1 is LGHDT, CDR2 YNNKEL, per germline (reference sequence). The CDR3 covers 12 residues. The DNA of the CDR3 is TGTGCCAGCAGCCAAGAAGGAAACACCATATATTTT. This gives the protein CASSQEGNTIYF.

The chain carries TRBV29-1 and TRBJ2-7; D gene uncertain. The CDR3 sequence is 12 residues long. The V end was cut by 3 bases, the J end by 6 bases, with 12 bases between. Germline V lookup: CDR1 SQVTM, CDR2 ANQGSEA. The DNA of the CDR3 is TGCAGCGTTGATGGAGCAACGGGCGAGCAGTACTTC. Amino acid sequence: CSVDGATGEQYF.

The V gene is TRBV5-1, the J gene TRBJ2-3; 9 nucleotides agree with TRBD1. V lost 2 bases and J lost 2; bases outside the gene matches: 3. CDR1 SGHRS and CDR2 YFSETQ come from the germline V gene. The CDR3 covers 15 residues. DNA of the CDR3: TGCGCCAGCAGCTTTGGGACAGGGTTCACAGATACGCAGTATTTT. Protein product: CASSFGTGFTDTQYF.

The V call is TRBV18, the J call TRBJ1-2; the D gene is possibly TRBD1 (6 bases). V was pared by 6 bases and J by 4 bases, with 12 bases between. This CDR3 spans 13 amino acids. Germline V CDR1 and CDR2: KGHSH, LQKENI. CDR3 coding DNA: TGTGCCAGCTCCGACGACAGGAGCTATGGCTACACCTTC. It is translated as CASSDDRSYGYTF.

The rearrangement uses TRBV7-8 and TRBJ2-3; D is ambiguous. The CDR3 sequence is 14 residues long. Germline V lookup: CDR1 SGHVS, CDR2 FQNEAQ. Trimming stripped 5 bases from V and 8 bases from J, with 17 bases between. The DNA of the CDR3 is TGTGCCAGCAGCCCACGCTGGTATTTAGGTACGCAGTATTTT. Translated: CASSPRWYLGTQYF. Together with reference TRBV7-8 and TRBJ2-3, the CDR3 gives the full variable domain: GAGVSQSPRYKVAKRGQDVALRCDPISGHVSLFWYQQALGQGPEFLTYFQNEAQLDKSGLPSDRFFAERPEGSVSTLKIQRTQQEDSAVYLCASSPRWYLGTQYFGPGTRLTVL.

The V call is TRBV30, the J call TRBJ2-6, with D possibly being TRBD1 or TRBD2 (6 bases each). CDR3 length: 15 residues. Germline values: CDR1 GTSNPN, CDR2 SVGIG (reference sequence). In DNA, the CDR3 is TGTGGGCGGGGACACTCGGTCTCTGGGGCCAACGTCCTGACTTTC. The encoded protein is CGRGHSVSGANVLTF.

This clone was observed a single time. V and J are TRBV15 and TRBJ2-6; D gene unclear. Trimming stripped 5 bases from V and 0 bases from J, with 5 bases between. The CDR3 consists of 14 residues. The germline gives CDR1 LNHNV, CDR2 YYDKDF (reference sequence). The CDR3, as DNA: TGTGCCACCAGCGACCCCTCTGGGGCCAACGTCCTGACTTTC. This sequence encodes CATSDPSGANVLTF.